This is a list of T cell receptor beta chains from one sample in a study of T cells after somatic rescue of genetic block. Assay: immunoSEQ multiplex PCR; the TCRdb copy retains only in-frame clones and omits some. Counted here are 110,000 or so clones, about 90% occurring once; the ten biggest clones make up 1.4%. Sequenced sample: peripheral blood mononuclear cells (PBMCs). These receptors were obtained from a woman aged 18-29 years. CDR3s include the opening cysteine and the closing phenylalanine or tryptophan. A D gene is named only where the DNA matches it firmly. Some rows have no size entry. The others give once, few or many, or a class for an expanded clone.

.	.	TRBJ2-3	TRBV6-5	CASSPFDGSTDTQYF	TGTGCCAGCAGTCCCTTCGACGGAAGCACAGATACGCAGTATTTT
.	.	TRBJ2-5	TRBV9	CASSVEGRGAQYF	TGTGCCAGCAGCGTAGAAGGCCGCGGGGCCCAGTACTTC
.	.	TRBJ2-3	TRBV19	CASSIGQNTDTQYF	TGTGCCAGTAGTATAGGACAGAACACAGATACGCAGTATTTT
.	.	TRBJ1-1	TRBV21-1	CASSTTVQWGPHTEAFF	TGTGCCAGCAGCACCACCGTGCAGTGGGGGCCTCACACTGAAGCTTTCTTT
.	.	TRBJ2-3	TRBV10-2	CASRSGDTQYF	TGCGCCAGCAGAAGCGGGGATACGCAGTATTTT
.	.	TRBJ1-1	TRBV20-1	CSARGNTEAFF	TGCAGTGCTAGGGGGAACACTGAAGCTTTCTTT
TRBD1	.	TRBJ2-7	TRBV27	CASSLDRGRYEQYF	TGTGCCAGCAGTTTGGACAGGGGGCGGTACGAGCAGTACTTC
.	.	TRBJ2-7	TRBV25-1	CASSLYEQYF	TGTGCCAGCAGTCTATACGAGCAGTACTTC
TRBD1	.	TRBJ1-6	TRBV2	CASRPGTGTYNSPLHF	TGTGCCAGCAGACCCGGGACAGGGACTTATAATTCACCCCTCCACTTT
TRBD2	.	TRBJ2-7	TRBV11-3	CASSLSGGGDEQYF	TGTGCCAGCAGCCTTAGCGGGGGAGGCGACGAGCAGTACTTC
.	.	TRBJ2-1	TRBV7-6	CASSLPSEGNEQFF	TGTGCCAGCAGCTTACCCAGTGAGGGCAATGAGCAGTTCTTC
TRBD2	.	TRBJ2-7	TRBV10-3	CASTSEYEQYF	TGTGCCTCGACTAGCGAATACGAGCAGTACTTC
.	.	TRBJ1-1	TRBV29-1	CSVGRWGNTEAFF	TGCAGCGTAGGCCGGTGGGGGAACACTGAAGCTTTCTTT
TRBD1	once	TRBJ2-2	TRBV5-1	CASSFGQGVTGELFF	TGCGCCAGCAGCTTTGGACAGGGGGTCACCGGGGAGCTGTTTTTT
.	.	TRBJ1-2	TRBV30	CAWSYPTSNYGYTF	TGTGCCTGGAGTTACCCTACAAGTAACTATGGCTACACCTTC
TRBD2	.	TRBJ2-1	TRBV19	CASSVTSGDYNEQFF	TGTGCCAGTAGTGTCACTAGCGGGGACTACAATGAGCAGTTCTTC
TRBD1	.	TRBJ1-5	TRBV6-1	CASLDRGLYQPQHF	TGTGCCAGCCTCGACAGGGGGCTATATCAGCCCCAGCATTTT
TRBD1	.	TRBJ2-7	TRBV27	CASSWDSSYEQYF	TGTGCCAGCAGTTGGGACAGCTCCTACGAGCAGTACTTC
.	.	TRBJ2-7	TRBV7-7	CASAAQDDSYEQYF	TGTGCCAGCGCTGCGCAGGACGATTCCTACGAGCAGTACTTC
.	.	TRBJ1-5	TRBV18	CASSPGTDARHQPQHF	TGTGCCAGCTCACCCGGGACGGATGCCCGACATCAGCCCCAGCATTTT
.	once	TRBJ2-5	TRBV4-1	CASSQAGVEETQYF	TGCGCCAGCAGCCAAGCAGGGGTGGAAGAGACCCAGTACTTC
.	.	TRBJ2-1	TRBV4-1	CASSQVGGEQFF	TGCGCCAGCAGCCAAGTCGGGGGTGAGCAGTTCTTC
.	.	TRBJ1-4	TRBV7-6	CASSLALGSEKLFF	TGTGCCAGCAGCTTAGCGCTAGGGTCTGAAAAACTGTTTTTT
.	.	TRBJ2-1	TRBV7-9	CASSLGPGPWTETYNEQFF	TGTGCCAGCAGCTTAGGACCCGGTCCATGGACGGAAACCTACAATGAGCAGTTCTTC
.	.	TRBJ2-3	TRBV9	CASSLWGGQDTQYF	TGTGCCAGCAGCCTCTGGGGGGGGCAGGATACGCAGTATTTT
TRBD1	.	TRBJ2-1	TRBV28	CASIQSTGGEGQVQESEFF	TGTGCCAGCATCCAATCGACAGGGGGCGAAGGTCAAGTTCAGGAAAGCGAGTTCTTC
TRBD1	.	TRBJ2-2	TRBV15	CATSRDLTGGPGELFF	TGTGCCACCAGCAGAGATCTGACAGGGGGCCCCGGGGAGCTGTTTTTT
TRBD1	.	TRBJ1-5	TRBV6-6	CASRAGTGSGGQPQHF	TGTGCCAGCAGAGCGGGGACAGGGAGTGGTGGTCAGCCCCAGCATTTT
.	once	TRBJ2-7	TRBV10-3	CAISESAGGTAYEQYF	TGTGCCATCAGTGAGTCAGCCGGGGGCACCGCCTACGAGCAGTACTTC
TRBD1	.	TRBJ2-7	TRBV10-3	CAISESTGVAYEQYF	TGTGCCATCAGTGAGTCGACAGGGGTAGCATACGAGCAGTACTTC
.	.	TRBJ1-2	TRBV5-1	CASSLRQNYGYTF	TGCGCCAGCAGCTTGAGGCAGAACTATGGCTACACCTTC
.	.	TRBJ1-1	TRBV28	CASRVGGPNTEAFF	TGTGCCAGCAGGGTCGGGGGCCCGAACACTGAAGCTTTCTTT
.	once	TRBJ2-7	TRBV4-1	CASSQEGRHEQYF	TGCGCCAGCAGCCAAGAGGGCCGGCACGAGCAGTACTTC
.	.	TRBJ2-7	TRBV9	CASSVSRGAYEQYF	TGTGCCAGCAGCGTGTCAAGGGGAGCCTACGAGCAGTACTTC
.	.	TRBJ1-6	TRBV19	CASRGRTLSSYNSPLHF	TGTGCCAGTAGGGGAAGGACATTGAGCTCCTATAATTCACCCCTCCACTTT
.	.	TRBJ1-1	TRBV19	CASSSGTPEAFF	TGTGCCAGTAGCTCCGGGACACCAGAAGCTTTCTTT
TRBD1	.	TRBJ1-2	TRBV7-2	CASSLRTGSGYGYTF	TGTGCCAGCAGCCTGAGGACAGGGTCGGGCTATGGCTACACCTTC
TRBD1	.	TRBJ2-3	TRBV19	CASSRRGQGAADTQYF	TGTGCCAGTAGTAGGCGGGGACAGGGGGCAGCAGATACGCAGTATTTT
.	.	TRBJ1-5	TRBV4-3	CASSHTGRGPGPQHF	TGCGCCAGCAGCCATACCGGACGGGGGCCTGGGCCCCAGCATTTT
TRBD1	few	TRBJ1-3	TRBV10-3	CAISEQGVLGNTIYF	TGTGCCATCAGTGAACAGGGGGTCCTAGGAAACACCATATATTTT
.	few	TRBJ1-1	TRBV9	CASSVDGAGMNTEAFF	TGTGCCAGCAGCGTAGATGGGGCGGGGATGAACACTGAAGCTTTCTTT
TRBD2	.	TRBJ2-6	TRBV7-6	CASSLAREAGANVLTF	TGTGCCAGCAGCTTAGCCCGGGAGGCTGGGGCCAACGTCCTGACTTTC
.	.	TRBJ2-7	TRBV30	CAWSTGTGSYEQYF	TGTGCCTGGAGCACCGGGACGGGATCCTACGAGCAGTACTTC
.	once	TRBJ2-3	TRBV9	CASTLLSGGGTDTQYF	TGTGCCAGCACCCTCCTTTCCGGGGGCGGCACAGATACGCAGTATTTT
.	.	TRBJ2-3	TRBV18	CASRGAPDTQYF	TGTGCCAGCCGGGGGGCCCCAGATACGCAGTATTTT
TRBD1	.	TRBJ2-7	TRBV27	CASSSGGLSSYEQYF	TGTGCCAGCAGCTCAGGGGGCCTAAGCTCCTACGAGCAGTACTTC
.	.	TRBJ1-3	TRBV9	CASSAGQSSGNTIYF	TGTGCCAGCAGCGCTGGACAGAGCTCTGGAAACACCATATATTTT
.	.	TRBJ1-6	TRBV6-5	CASSFYQGVVNSPLHF	TGTGCCAGCAGTTTCTACCAGGGAGTGGTGAATTCACCCCTCCACTTT
.	.	TRBJ2-6	TRBV4-3	CASSLDFLSGANVLTF	TGCGCCAGCAGCCTGGACTTCCTCTCTGGGGCCAACGTCCTGACTTTC
.	.	TRBJ2-5	TRBV25-1	CASSDSVEPGEQYF	TGTGCCAGCAGTGATTCGGTCGAGCCTGGGGAGCAGTACTTC
TRBD1	.	TRBJ2-2	TRBV14	CASSQDRDRDPGELFF	TGTGCCAGCAGCCAAGACCGGGACAGGGATCCCGGGGAGCTGTTTTTT
.	.	TRBJ1-2	TRBV5-5	CASSLGAGRNYGYTF	TGTGCCAGCAGCTTGGGGGCAGGGCGGAATTATGGCTACACCTTC
TRBD2	.	TRBJ2-5	TRBV2	CASKLAGGLGRETQYF	TGTGCCAGCAAACTAGCGGGGGGGCTTGGGAGAGAGACCCAGTACTTC